A single sample is the source of the 11 T cell receptor beta chains below, sequenced in a study of blood T cell repertoires in COVID-19. The protocol was immunoSEQ multiplex PCR, while the TCRdb copy is restricted to in-frame clones and leaves out a portion. The sample contains some 300,000 clones, over 75% of which appear only once. Sequencing input: PBMCs or T cells enriched from blood (not recorded which). Source of these receptors: a woman younger than 45 who had recovered from COVID-19.

This chain joins TRBV5-4 and TRBJ2-3; D perhaps matches TRBD1 (6 bases). V shed 0 bases and J shed 0 bases, with 8 bases lying between them. Germline V gene data show CDR1 as SGHNT and CDR2 as YYREEE (reference sequence). The CDR3 has 15 residues. This chain's CDR3 is CASSLEGGSTDTQYF. The CDR3 bases are TGTGCCAGCAGCTTGGAAGGGGGTAGCACAGATACGCAGTATTTT.

The genes are TRBV5-6 and TRBJ2-2; weak D call: TRBD2 (5 bases). V was trimmed by 0 bases and J by 2 bases, leaving 14 bases between them. The CDR3 is 17 residues long. Germline loops: CDR1 SGHDT, CDR2 YYEEEE. CDR3 nucleotide sequence: TGTGCCAGCAGCTTGGAGTGGCCTCGGGGTAACACCGGGGAGCTGTTTTTT. Translation: CASSLEWPRGNTGELFF.

The chain combines TRBV11-2 with TRBJ2-1, with 9 bases fitting TRBD2. V lost 5 bases and J lost 1; bases outside the gene matches: 6. The CDR3 totals 16 residues. CDR1 and CDR2 (germline): SGHAT, FQNNGV. The CDR3 coding sequence is TGTGCCAGCAGCGCAAGACTAGCGGATTCCTACAATGAGCAGTTCTTC. Protein product: CASSARLADSYNEQFF.

The chain has TRBV7-6 and TRBJ2-5; 9 bases agree with TRBD2. This CDR3 has 16 amino acids. Trimming removed 5 bases from V and 5 bases from J; junction bases left unmatched: 12. Germline-derived CDR1 and CDR2 are SGHVS and FNYEAQ. The CDR3 nucleotides read TGTGCCAGCAGCGGTGCTAGCGGGGTCCTGGGGGAGACCCAGTACTTC. Translated: CASSGASGVLGETQYF. The entire variable domain, with the rest obtained from reference TRBV7-6 and TRBJ2-5, is as follows: GAGVSQSPRYKVTKRGQDVALRCDPISGHVSLYWYRQALGQGPEFLTYFNYEAQQDKSGLPNDRFSAERPEGSISTLTIQRTEQRDSAMYRCASSGASGVLGETQYFGPGTRLLVL.

This clone is a singleton in its sample. Written as DNA, the CDR3 is TGTGCCAGCAGCCCCCGTAGGGGGGACAGGTTTATAGCTTCGAACACCGGGGAGCTGTTTTTT. It yields the protein CASSPRRGDRFIASNTGELFF. The chain joins TRBV9 to TRBJ2-2; 8 bases agree with TRBD1. CDR3 size: 21 residues. The J segment lost 0 bases and the V segment lost 4 bases, leaving 20 bases of the junction unmatched. In germline, CDR1 is SGDLS, CDR2 YYNGEE.

This clone was seen a handful of times. V and J are TRBV30 and TRBJ1-2, with D unresolved. The V gene lost 0 bases and the J gene lost 4 bases, with 6 bases spanning the gap. The CDR3 runs to 12 residues. The germline V gene has CDR1 GTSNPN and CDR2 SVGIG (reference sequence). The CDR3 spells CAWSVRGYGYTF. The DNA for the CDR3 is TGTGCCTGGAGTGTACGAGGCTATGGCTACACCTTC.

This CDR3 is CASSLTGTGIPEQYF. CDR3 nucleotide sequence: TGTGCCAGCAGCCTGACCGGGACAGGTATTCCCGAGCAGTACTTC. The chain joins TRBV27 to TRBJ2-7; 8 positions match TRBD1. This CDR3 region has 15 residues. Trimming at V came to 6 bases and at J to 6 bases, leaving 13 bases not matched to a gene. CDR1 MNHEY and CDR2 SMNVEV come from the germline V gene (reference sequence).

V gene TRBV7-8 combines with J gene TRBJ1-2, with D tentatively TRBD1 (5 bases). Germline V gene lookup returns CDR1 SGHVS and CDR2 FQNEAQ. The CDR3 contains 15 residues. V was trimmed by 1 base and J by 2 bases, leaving 11 bases between them. CDR3: CASSLDGGVNYGYTF. As DNA, the CDR3 is TGTGCCAGCAGCTTAGATGGAGGGGTGAACTATGGCTACACCTTC.

This rearrangement joins TRBV14 to TRBJ2-4, with 10 bases lining up with TRBD2. With V trimmed by 4 bases and J by 1 base, 10 bases remained unmatched. The CDR3 extends over 18 amino acids. The V gene's germline CDR1 is SGHDN and CDR2 FVKESK. The CDR3 here is CASSPASGSSRAKNIQYF. DNA of the CDR3: TGTGCCAGCAGCCCAGCTAGCGGGAGCTCCCGGGCCAAAAACATTCAGTACTTC. Combining the CDR3 with reference TRBV14 and TRBJ2-4 gives the whole variable domain EAGVTQFPSHSVIEKGQTVTLRCDPISGHDNLYWYRRVMGKEIKFLLHFVKESKQDESGMPNNRFLAERTGGTYSTLKVQPAELEDSGVYFCASSPASGSSRAKNIQYFGAGTRLSVL.

The J gene is TRBJ2-7, the V gene TRBV7-2, with a weak D call TRBD2 (6 bases). Germline loops: CDR1 SGHTA, CDR2 FQGNSA. Trimming pared 1 base from V and 3 bases from J, leaving 13 bases between. The length of the CDR3 is 15 residues. CDR3 sequence: CASSLDSGGNYEQYF. CDR3 coding DNA: TGTGCCAGCAGCTTAGATAGCGGCGGAAACTACGAGCAGTACTTC.

The chain is built from TRBV27 and TRBJ1-1; D gene uncertain. The CDR3 has 15 residues. Trimming pared 3 bases from V and 0 bases from J, leaving 11 bases between. The V gene's germline CDR1 is MNHEY and CDR2 SMNVEV (reference sequence). Here the CDR3 reads CASSFGEDLNTEAFF. The CDR3 region has the DNA TGTGCCAGCAGTTTCGGGGAGGACTTGAACACTGAAGCTTTCTTT.